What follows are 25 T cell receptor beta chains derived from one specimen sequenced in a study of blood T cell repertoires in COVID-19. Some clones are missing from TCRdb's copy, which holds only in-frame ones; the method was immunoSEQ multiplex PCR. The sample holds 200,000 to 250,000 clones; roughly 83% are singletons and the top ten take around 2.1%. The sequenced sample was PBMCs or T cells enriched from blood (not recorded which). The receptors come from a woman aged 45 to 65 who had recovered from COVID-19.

The CDR3 region is CASSYGQGRETQYF. CDR3 nucleotide sequence: TGCGCCAGCAGCTATGGACAGGGAAGAGAGACCCAGTACTTC. V is TRBV5-1 and J is TRBJ2-5, with 8 bases aligning to TRBD1. CDR1 is SGHRS, CDR2 YFSETQ, per germline. V trimming: 3 bases; J trimming: 4 bases; junction bases outside the gene matches: 5. The CDR3 contains 14 residues.

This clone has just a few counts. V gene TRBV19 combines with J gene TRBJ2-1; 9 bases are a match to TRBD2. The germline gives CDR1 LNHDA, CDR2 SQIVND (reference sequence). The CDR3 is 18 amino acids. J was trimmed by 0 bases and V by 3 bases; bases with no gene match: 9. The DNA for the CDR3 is TGTGCCAGTAGTATTGTACTAGCGGGTGACAGCTCCTACAATGAGCAGTTCTTC. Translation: CASSIVLAGDSSYNEQFF.

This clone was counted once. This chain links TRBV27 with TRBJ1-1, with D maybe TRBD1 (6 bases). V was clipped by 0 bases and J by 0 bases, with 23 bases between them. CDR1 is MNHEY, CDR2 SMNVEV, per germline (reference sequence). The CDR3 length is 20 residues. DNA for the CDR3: TGTGCCAGCAGTTTATCGAGGCATCGCAGGGGCCTAAACATGAACACTGAAGCTTTCTTT. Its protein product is CASSLSRHRRGLNMNTEAFF.

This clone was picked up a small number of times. The CDR3 bases are TGTGCCAGCAGCTTAACTACAGGGACTGAGCAGTTCTTC. Residues: CASSLTTGTEQFF. V gene TRBV11-2 combines with J gene TRBJ2-1, with TRBD1 as a possible D gene (6 bases). From germline, CDR1 is SGHAT and CDR2 FQNNGV. V was cut by 2 bases and J by 9 bases, with 11 bases left in between. The CDR3 contains 13 residues.

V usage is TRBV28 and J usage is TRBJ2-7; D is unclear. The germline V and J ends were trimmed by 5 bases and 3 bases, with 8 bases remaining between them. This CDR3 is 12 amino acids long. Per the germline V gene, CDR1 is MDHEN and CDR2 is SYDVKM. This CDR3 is CASSLNGYEQYF. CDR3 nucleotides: TGTGCCAGCAGTCTTAACGGCTACGAGCAGTACTTC.

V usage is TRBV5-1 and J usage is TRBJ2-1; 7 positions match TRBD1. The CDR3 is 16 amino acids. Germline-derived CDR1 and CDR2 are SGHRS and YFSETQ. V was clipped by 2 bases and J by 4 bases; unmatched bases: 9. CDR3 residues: CASSFEGAARYNEQFF. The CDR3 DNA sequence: TGCGCCAGCAGCTTTGAGGGGGCTGCCCGTTACAATGAGCAGTTCTTC.

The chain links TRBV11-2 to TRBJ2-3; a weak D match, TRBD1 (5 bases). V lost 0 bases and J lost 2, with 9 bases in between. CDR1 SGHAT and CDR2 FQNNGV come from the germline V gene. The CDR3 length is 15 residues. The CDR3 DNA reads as TGTGCCAGCAGCTTAGATTTGGACAACACAGATACGCAGTATTTT. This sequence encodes CASSLDLDNTDTQYF.

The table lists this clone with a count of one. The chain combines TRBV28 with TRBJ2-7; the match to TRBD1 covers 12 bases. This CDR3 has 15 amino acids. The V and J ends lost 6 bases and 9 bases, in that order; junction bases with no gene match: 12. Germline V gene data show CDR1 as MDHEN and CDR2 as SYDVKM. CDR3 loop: CASSLAGTGGAGQYF. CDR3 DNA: TGTGCCAGCAGCTTAGCCGGGACAGGGGGCGCCGGGCAGTACTTC.

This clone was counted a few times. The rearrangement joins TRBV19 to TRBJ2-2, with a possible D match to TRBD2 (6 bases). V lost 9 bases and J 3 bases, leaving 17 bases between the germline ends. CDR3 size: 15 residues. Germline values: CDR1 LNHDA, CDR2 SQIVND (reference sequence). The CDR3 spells CASSPAGLDTGELFF. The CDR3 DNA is TGTGCCAGCAGTCCCGCGGGACTCGACACCGGGGAGCTGTTTTTT.

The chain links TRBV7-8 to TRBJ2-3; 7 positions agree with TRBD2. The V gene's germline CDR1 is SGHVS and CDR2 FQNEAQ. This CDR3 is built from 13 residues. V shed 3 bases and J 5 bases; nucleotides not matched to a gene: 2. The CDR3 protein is CASSFIAGDTQYF. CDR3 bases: TGTGCCAGCAGCTTTATAGCGGGAGATACGCAGTATTTT. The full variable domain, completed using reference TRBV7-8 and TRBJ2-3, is GAGVSQSPRYKVAKRGQDVALRCDPISGHVSLFWYQQALGQGPEFLTYFQNEAQLDKSGLPSDRFFAERPEGSVSTLKIQRTQQEDSAVYLCASSFIAGDTQYFGPGTRLTVL.

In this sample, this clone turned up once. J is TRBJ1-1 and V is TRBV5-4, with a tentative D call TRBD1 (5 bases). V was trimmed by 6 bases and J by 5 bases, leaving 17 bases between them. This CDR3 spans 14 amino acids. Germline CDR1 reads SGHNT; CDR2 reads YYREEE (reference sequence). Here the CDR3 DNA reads TGTGCCAGCACCCGTCGGGAGAGGGGAACTGAAGCTTTCTTT. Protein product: CASTRRERGTEAFF.

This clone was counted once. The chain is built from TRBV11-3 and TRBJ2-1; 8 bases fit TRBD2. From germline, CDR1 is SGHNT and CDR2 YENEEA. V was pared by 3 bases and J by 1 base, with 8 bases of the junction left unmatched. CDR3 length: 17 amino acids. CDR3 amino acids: CASSFGLREGSYNEQFF. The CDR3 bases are TGTGCCAGCAGCTTCGGTCTTCGGGAGGGGTCCTACAATGAGCAGTTCTTC.

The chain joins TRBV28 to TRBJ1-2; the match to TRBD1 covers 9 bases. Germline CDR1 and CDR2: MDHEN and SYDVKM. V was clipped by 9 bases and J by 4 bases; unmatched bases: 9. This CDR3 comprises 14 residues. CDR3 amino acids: CASITGGATYGYTF. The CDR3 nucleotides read TGTGCCAGTATCACAGGGGGCGCGACCTATGGCTACACCTTC.

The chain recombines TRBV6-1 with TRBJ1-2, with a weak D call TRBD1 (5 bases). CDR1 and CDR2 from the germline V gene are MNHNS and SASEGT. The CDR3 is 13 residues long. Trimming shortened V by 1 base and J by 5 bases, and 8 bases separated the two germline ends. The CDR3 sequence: CASSEVGGYGYTF. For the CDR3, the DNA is TGTGCCAGCAGTGAAGTCGGGGGGTATGGCTACACCTTC.

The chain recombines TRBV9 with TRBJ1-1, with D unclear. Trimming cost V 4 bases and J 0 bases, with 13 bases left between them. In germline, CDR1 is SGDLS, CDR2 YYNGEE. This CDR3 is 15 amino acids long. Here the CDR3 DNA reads TGTGCCAGCAGCCCAAGCGGCACCATGAACACTGAAGCTTTCTTT. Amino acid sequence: CASSPSGTMNTEAFF.

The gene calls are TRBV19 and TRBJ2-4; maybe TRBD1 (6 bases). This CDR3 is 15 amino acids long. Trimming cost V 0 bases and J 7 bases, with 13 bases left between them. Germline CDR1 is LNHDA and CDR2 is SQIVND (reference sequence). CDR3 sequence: CASSIEVQGFNIQYF. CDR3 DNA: TGTGCCAGTAGTATAGAGGTACAGGGATTTAACATTCAGTACTTC. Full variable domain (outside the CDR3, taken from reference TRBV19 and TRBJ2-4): DGGITQSPKYLFRKEGQNVTLSCEQNLNHDAMYWYRQDPGQGLRLIYYSQIVNDFQKGDIAEGYSVSREKKESFPLTVTSAQKNPTAFYLCASSIEVQGFNIQYFGAGTRLSVL.

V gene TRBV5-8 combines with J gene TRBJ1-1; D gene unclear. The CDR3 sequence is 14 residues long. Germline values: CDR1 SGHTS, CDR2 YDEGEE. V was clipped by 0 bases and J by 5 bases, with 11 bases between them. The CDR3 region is CASSLVPFLTEAFF. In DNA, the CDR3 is TGTGCCAGCAGCTTGGTCCCGTTTCTAACTGAAGCTTTCTTT.

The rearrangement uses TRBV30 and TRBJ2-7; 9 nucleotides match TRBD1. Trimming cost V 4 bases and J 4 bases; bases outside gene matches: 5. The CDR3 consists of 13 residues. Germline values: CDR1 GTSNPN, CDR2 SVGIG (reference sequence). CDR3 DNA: TGTGCCTGGAAAAAGACAGGGGGGTACGAGCAGTACTTC. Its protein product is CAWKKTGGYEQYF.

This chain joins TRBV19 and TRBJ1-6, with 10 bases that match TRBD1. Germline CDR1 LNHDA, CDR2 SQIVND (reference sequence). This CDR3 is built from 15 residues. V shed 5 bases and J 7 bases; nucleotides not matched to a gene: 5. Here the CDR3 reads CASSYPGQGNSPLHF. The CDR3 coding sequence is TGTGCCAGTAGTTACCCGGGACAGGGGAATTCACCCCTCCACTTT.

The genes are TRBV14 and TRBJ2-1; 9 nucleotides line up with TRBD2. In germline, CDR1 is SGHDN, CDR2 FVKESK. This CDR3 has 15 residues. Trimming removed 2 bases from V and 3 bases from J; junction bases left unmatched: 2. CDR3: CASSQRTSVYNEQFF. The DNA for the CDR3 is TGTGCCAGCAGCCAAAGGACTAGCGTCTACAATGAGCAGTTCTTC.

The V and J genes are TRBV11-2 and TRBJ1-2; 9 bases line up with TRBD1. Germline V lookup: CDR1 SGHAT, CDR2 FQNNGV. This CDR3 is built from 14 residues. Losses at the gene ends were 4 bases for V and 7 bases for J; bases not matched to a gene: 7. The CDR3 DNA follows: TGTGCCAGCAGCTCAACAGGGGGCTTTGTTGGCTACACCTTC. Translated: CASSSTGGFVGYTF.

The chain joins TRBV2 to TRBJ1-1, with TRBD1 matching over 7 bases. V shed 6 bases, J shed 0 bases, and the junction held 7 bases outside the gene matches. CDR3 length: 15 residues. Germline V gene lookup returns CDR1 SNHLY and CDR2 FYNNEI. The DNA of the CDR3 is TGTGCCAGCAGAAGACAGGGCTCCTTGAACACTGAAGCTTTCTTT. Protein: CASRRQGSLNTEAFF.

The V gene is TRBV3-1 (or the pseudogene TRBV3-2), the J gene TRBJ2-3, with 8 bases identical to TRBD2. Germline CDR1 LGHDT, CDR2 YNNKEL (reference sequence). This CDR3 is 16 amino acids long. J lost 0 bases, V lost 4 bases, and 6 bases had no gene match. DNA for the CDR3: TGTGCCAGCAGCCGGCATCCTAGCGGGAGCACAGATACGCAGTATTTT. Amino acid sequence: CASSRHPSGSTDTQYF.

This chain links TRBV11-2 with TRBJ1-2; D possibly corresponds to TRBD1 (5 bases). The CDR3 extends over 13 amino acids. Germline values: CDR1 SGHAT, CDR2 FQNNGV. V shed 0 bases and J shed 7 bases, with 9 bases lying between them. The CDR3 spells CASSLDQGRGYTF. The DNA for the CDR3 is TGTGCCAGCAGCTTAGATCAGGGTCGTGGCTACACCTTC.

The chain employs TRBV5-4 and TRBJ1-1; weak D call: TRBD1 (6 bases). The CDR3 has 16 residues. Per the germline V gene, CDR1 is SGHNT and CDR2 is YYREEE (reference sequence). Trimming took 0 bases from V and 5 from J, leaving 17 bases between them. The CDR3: CASSLGAGAVRTEAFF. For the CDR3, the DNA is TGTGCCAGCAGCTTGGGGGCAGGGGCGGTGAGGACTGAAGCTTTCTTT.